The sequence of this T cell receptor (beta chain) was determined in a study of cytomegalovirus exposure and HLA in healthy donors. The primer mix had 60 Vbeta and 13 Jbeta primers. Profiling relied on immunoSEQ multiplex PCR, and the TCRdb table lists in-frame clones only, not all of them. The data show approximately 150,000 clones, about two thirds seen once. Notes on this clone: The antigen remains unidentified.

General observations from the study: Rarity characterized most TCR sequences, yet some public TCRs appeared in many donors.

The sequenced material came from PBMCs. The receptor comes from a man aged 60 to 69 in good health and CMV-seronegative.

CDR3 in amino acids: CASSLGGTATYNEQFF. The CDR3 DNA reads TGTGCCAGCAGCTTGGGGGGGACAGCTACTTACAATGAGCAGTTCTTC. The rearrangement joins TRBV5-4 to TRBJ2-1; 7 bases line up with TRBD1. J lost 4 bases, V lost 0 bases, and 7 bases had no gene match. CDR1 is SGHNT and CDR2 is YYREEE in the germline V gene (reference sequence). The CDR3 runs to 16 residues.